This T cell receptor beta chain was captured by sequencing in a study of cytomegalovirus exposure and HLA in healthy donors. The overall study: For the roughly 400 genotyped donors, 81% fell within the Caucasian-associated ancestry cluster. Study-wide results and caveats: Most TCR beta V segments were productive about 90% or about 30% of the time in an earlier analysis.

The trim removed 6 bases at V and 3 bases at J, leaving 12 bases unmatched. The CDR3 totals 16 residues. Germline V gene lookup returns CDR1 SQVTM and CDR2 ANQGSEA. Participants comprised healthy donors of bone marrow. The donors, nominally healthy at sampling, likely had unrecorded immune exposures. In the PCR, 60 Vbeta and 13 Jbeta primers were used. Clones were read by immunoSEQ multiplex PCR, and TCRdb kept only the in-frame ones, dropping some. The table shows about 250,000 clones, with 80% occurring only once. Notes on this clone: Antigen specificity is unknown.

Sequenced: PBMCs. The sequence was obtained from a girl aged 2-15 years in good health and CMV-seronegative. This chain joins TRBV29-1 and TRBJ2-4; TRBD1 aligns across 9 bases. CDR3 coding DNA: TGCAGCGTCGCCCGTACAGGGGGCGACGGCAAAAACATTCAGTACTTC. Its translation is CSVARTGGDGKNIQYF.